Sequencing of this TCR beta chain was carried out in a study of regulatory T cells in long-lasting Graves disease. Study-wide findings and caveats: Persistent disease showed a preference for TRBV28, TRBJ1-2 and TRBJ2-5. Among persistent patients, a larger number of public clonotypes were shared (roughly 2,900) than among newly diagnosed patients (around 980).

The V gene lost 8 bases and the J gene lost 2 bases, with 8 bases spanning the gap. The CDR3 totals 11 residues. Germline values: CDR1 SQVTM, CDR2 ANQGSEA. This clonotype was seen a few times. Its target is not known. Investigators prepared the TCR beta libraries by applying iRepertoire HTBI primers and Arm-PCR of CDR3 regions. TCRdb analysed the multiplex PCR reads with MiXCR anew, one entry per CDR3 protein. The sample shows about 440,000 distinct CDR3 sequences, about 15% of them seen only once. The time point is: newly diagnosed GD, antithyroid drugs for less than 3 months. With RNA extracted from PBMCs as input, the TCR library was made. The data also belong to a second study, concerning T cells in Graves' hyperthyroidism and ophthalmopathy. That investigation notes: Diagnoses rested on clinical symptoms, serum thyroxine and TRAb, thyroid ultrasound and orbital computed tomography.

The sample in question was peripheral blood mononuclear cells (PBMCs), obtained at new diagnosis, from a patient treated with antithyroid drugs. The receptor comes from a woman aged 25 to 39 with Graves disease. The chain links TRBV29-1 to TRBJ2-3; no definite D call. The CDR3 region has the DNA TGCAGCTGTAGGTTCACAGATACGCAGTATTTT. Encoded protein: CSCRFTDTQYF.